The 12 T cell receptor beta chains reported below all come from one sample, sequenced in a study of CXCR3-negative and CXCR3-positive naive CD8 T cells. The TRB cDNA libraries were prepared by 5' RACE with UMI labels. One entry per CDR3 protein, without DNA, is what TCRdb gives after re-calling the 5' RACE reads. In total, the table holds some 130,000 distinct CDR3 sequences. The sample was naive CXCR3- CD8+ T cells from blood. The subset denotes: CD45RO-CCR7+CD27+CD95- naive CD8+ T cells lacking CXCR3 (TNR3-). These receptors were collected from a human donor in good health. Some clones in this sample may be carry-over from other donors' samples.

The chain joins TRBV9 to TRBJ2-1; TCRdb picks TRBD1, but there is no DNA to check that call. From germline, CDR1 is SGDLS and CDR2 YYNGEE. The CDR3 covers 16 residues. This chain's CDR3 is CASSVAPGPSPLEQFF.

V gene TRBV12-3 or TRBV12-4 combines with J gene TRBJ2-1. The CDR3 is 12 amino acids. The CDR3 here is CASSQSVVEQFF.

The chain carries TRBV19 and TRBJ2-1; as DNA is missing, the TRBD1 call by TCRdb cannot be tested. There are 15 residues in the CDR3. The germline V gene encodes CDR1 LNHDA and CDR2 SQIVND (reference sequence). CDR3 in amino acids: CASSKGPGAENEQFF.

The chain uses TRBV12-3 or TRBV12-4 and TRBJ2-2; there is no DNA to check the TCRdb D call of TRBD1. The CDR3 sequence is 17 residues long. CDR3 amino acids: CASSLGPGTGGTGELFF.

This chain uses TRBV20-1 with TRBJ2-7. Germline V gene data show CDR1 as DFQATT and CDR2 as SNEGSKA (reference sequence). This CDR3 is built from 14 residues. CDR3 protein: CSARRFIGAYEQYF.

The chain couples TRBV20-1 to TRBJ2-7; without DNA, the TCRdb call of TRBD1 cannot be checked. This CDR3 has 14 amino acids. In germline, CDR1 is DFQATT, CDR2 SNEGSKA (reference sequence). CDR3 in amino acids: CSASDPGGYHEQYF.

This chain links TRBV5-1 with TRBJ2-1; TCRdb picks TRBD1, but there is no DNA to check that call. CDR1 SGHRS and CDR2 YFSETQ come from the germline V gene. This CDR3 contains 13 residues. CDR3 sequence reads: CASSLTGANEQFF.

The V call is TRBV7-3, the J call TRBJ2-1; TCRdb proposes TRBD1, but this gene call is untestable without DNA. Germline assignment: CDR1 SGHTA and CDR2 FQGTGA. The CDR3 runs 15 residues. CDR3 amino acids: CASSGGRGTDNEQFF.

The chain is built from TRBV12-3 or TRBV12-4 and TRBJ2-1; TCRdb calls TRBD1, which cannot be checked without DNA. This CDR3 comprises 15 residues. The CDR3 loop reads CASSLPRGQYNEQFF.

The chain combines TRBV6-4 with TRBJ2-1; TCRdb's D gene call, TRBD2, goes unchecked for lack of DNA. This CDR3 has 14 residues. Germline CDR1 MRHNA, CDR2 SNTAGT. The CDR3 spells CASSGGGPFNEQFF.

The chain has TRBV23-1 and TRBJ1-4. TRBV23-1 is recorded as an ORF, its role being uncertain. This CDR3 region has 12 residues. CDR3 sequence reads: CASSLVNEKLFF.

This chain connects TRBV29-1 to TRBJ2-1; TCRdb selects TRBD1, and the lack of DNA leaves this call unchecked. The CDR3 covers 13 residues. Germline loops: CDR1 SQVTM, CDR2 ANQGSEA. CDR3 sequence reads: CSVPASDRGRKFF.